A single sample gave rise to the 17 T cell receptor beta chains below, sequenced in a study of blood T cell repertoires in COVID-19. Some clones are missing from TCRdb's copy, which holds only in-frame ones; the method was immunoSEQ multiplex PCR. The data contain about 200,000 clones, about nine tenths of them singletons. Input material: peripheral blood. These receptor sequences come from a woman aged 70-85 years with acute or convalescent COVID-19.

The J gene is TRBJ2-5, the V gene TRBV19, with D possibly matching TRBD1 (5 bases). Looked up from germline, CDR1 is LNHDA and CDR2 is SQIVND (reference sequence). The CDR3 sequence is 14 residues long. The germline V and J ends were trimmed by 2 bases and 5 bases, with 12 bases remaining between them. The CDR3 DNA follows: TGTGCCAGTAGTATAACCAGGGTAGGGGAGACCCAGTACTTC. It specifies CASSITRVGETQYF.

This clone has more than one count but fewer than ten. The chain carries TRBV6-5 and TRBJ1-1, with D unclear. CDR3 length equals 15 residues. From germline, CDR1 is MNHEY and CDR2 SVGAGI. V was pared by 2 bases and J by 2 bases, with 12 bases between. The CDR3 protein is CASSYQPPRNTEAFF. CDR3 in DNA: TGTGCCAGCAGTTACCAACCCCCCAGAAACACTGAAGCTTTCTTT.

This chain joins TRBV5-5 and TRBJ1-4; no firm D call. The CDR3 length is 14 residues. Between the trimmed V and J ends, which lost 2 bases and 6 bases, there was a span of 11 bases. Germline V gives CDR1 SGHKS, CDR2 YYEKEE (reference sequence). Written as DNA, the CDR3 is TGTGCCAGCAGCTTAATTCCGCAGGATGAAAAACTGTTTTTT. Translated: CASSLIPQDEKLFF.

V usage is TRBV27 and J usage is TRBJ1-5; tentatively, D is TRBD1 (5 bases). Trimming cost V 3 bases and J 3 bases, with 15 bases left between them. Germline assignment: CDR1 MNHEY and CDR2 SMNVEV (reference sequence). The CDR3 is 16 residues long. CDR3 sequence: CASSFRGTDFNQPQHF. The CDR3 DNA follows: TGTGCCAGCAGTTTCCGCGGGACGGATTTCAATCAGCCCCAGCATTTT.

This sequence joins TRBV11-2 and TRBJ2-1; D is possibly TRBD2 (6 bases). V shed 5 bases and J shed 7 bases, with 15 bases lying between them. The CDR3 length is 14 residues. Germline V CDR1 and CDR2: SGHAT, FQNNGV. This chain's CDR3 is CASSPWRALNEQFF. The CDR3 coding sequence is TGTGCCAGCAGCCCCTGGAGGGCTCTGAATGAGCAGTTCTTC. The full variable domain, in which reference TRBV11-2 and TRBJ2-1 provide the parts outside the CDR3, is EAGVAQSPRYKIIEKRQSVAFWCNPISGHATLYWYQQILGQGPKLLIQFQNNGVVDDSQLPKDRFSAERLKGVDSTLKIQPAKLEDSAVYLCASSPWRALNEQFFGPGTRLTVL.

The chain recombines TRBV19 with TRBJ1-5; D is ambiguous. The CDR3 is 14 residues long. From germline, CDR1 is LNHDA and CDR2 SQIVND (reference sequence). V lost 3 bases and J 1 base, leaving 7 bases between the germline ends. CDR3 nucleotide sequence: TGTGCCAGTAGTATTTTTCGGAGCAATCAGCCCCAGCATTTT. This sequence encodes CASSIFRSNQPQHF.

The CDR3: CASSLIRGRDTGELFF. The DNA for the CDR3 is TGTGCCAGCAGCTTGATCAGGGGTCGGGACACCGGGGAGCTGTTTTTT. V and J are TRBV5-6 and TRBJ2-2; perhaps TRBD1 as D (6 bases). Germline V gene sequence: CDR1 SGHDT, CDR2 YYEEEE. This CDR3 comprises 16 residues. The germline V and J ends were trimmed by 1 base and 3 bases, with 13 bases remaining between them.

This clone has a handful of counts. V is TRBV2 and J is TRBJ1-3, with D uncertain. Trimming cost V 8 bases and J 0 bases, with 8 bases left between them. CDR3 length: 13 residues. Per the germline V gene, CDR1 is SNHLY and CDR2 is FYNNEI. CDR3 in amino acids: CASHQNSGNTIYF. Here the CDR3 DNA reads TGTGCCAGCCATCAGAACTCTGGAAACACCATATATTTT.

The rearrangement joins TRBV24-1 to TRBJ1-5, with D hard to call. This CDR3 has 12 residues. The V gene lost 3 bases and the J gene lost 7 bases, with 6 bases spanning the gap. The V gene's germline CDR1 is KGHDR and CDR2 SFDVKD. CDR3 region: CATSDPGQPQHF. As DNA, the CDR3 is TGTGCCACCAGTGATCCGGGACAGCCCCAGCATTTT.

The V gene is TRBV24-1, the J gene TRBJ2-1; D remains ambiguous. This CDR3 comprises 13 residues. CDR1 and CDR2 from the germline V gene are KGHDR and SFDVKD. V was cut by 5 bases and J by 1 base, with 5 bases left in between. The CDR3 coding sequence is TGTGCCACCAGTGTGACTTCCTACAATGAGCAGTTCTTC. Translation: CATSVTSYNEQFF.

The chain has TRBV7-9 and TRBJ2-1; TRBD2 is a possible D gene (5 bases). The CDR3 sequence is 15 residues long. Germline lookup yields CDR1 SEHNR and CDR2 FQNEAQ (reference sequence). Trimming cost V 2 bases and J 2 bases, with 10 bases left between them. The CDR3 bases are TGTGCCAGCAGCTTAAGAAGCGGAGCCTACAATGAGCAGTTCTTC. Translation: CASSLRSGAYNEQFF.

The chain uses TRBV6-5 and TRBJ1-1; possibly TRBD1 for D (5 bases). The V gene lost 11 bases and the J gene lost 7 bases, with 17 bases spanning the gap. Germline CDR1 is MNHEY and CDR2 is SVGAGI. The CDR3 extends over 12 amino acids. CDR3 coding DNA: TGTGCCTCCAACGGCCAGGGAAATGAAGCTTTCTTT. Translated, it gives CASNGQGNEAFF.

V and J are TRBV27 and TRBJ2-1; 7 bases align to TRBD2. CDR1 and CDR2 (germline): MNHEY, SMNVEV (reference sequence). CDR3 length: 16 residues. V lost 5 bases, J lost 3 bases, and 10 bases stayed unmatched. CDR3 sequence: CASSPGGSAFYNEQFF. The DNA of the CDR3 is TGTGCCAGCAGTCCCGGGGGGAGCGCGTTCTACAATGAGCAGTTCTTC.

The chain is built from TRBV5-1 and TRBJ2-3; a weak D match, TRBD2 (6 bases). The CDR3 covers 15 residues. CDR1 is SGHRS and CDR2 is YFSETQ in the germline V gene. V dropped 5 bases and J dropped 0 bases, with 13 bases sitting between them. The CDR3 DNA is TGCGCCAGCAGTCGGTCCGGGACTAGCACAGATACGCAGTATTTT. Translation gives CASSRSGTSTDTQYF. The variable domain in full, completed from reference TRBV5-1 and TRBJ2-3, reads KAGVTQTPRYLIKTRGQQVTLSCSPISGHRSVSWYQQTPGQGLQFLFEYFSETQRNKGNFPGRFSGRQFSNSRSEMNVSTLELGDSALYLCASSRSGTSTDTQYFGPGTRLTVL.

This chain uses TRBV3-1 (or the pseudogene TRBV3-2) with TRBJ2-3; D gene ambiguous. V lost 4 bases, J lost 0 bases, and 17 bases lay in between. The V gene's germline CDR1 is LGHDT and CDR2 YNNKEL (reference sequence). This CDR3 is 17 amino acids long. The chain's CDR3 is CASSPNLGLSSTDTQYF. The CDR3 nucleotides read TGTGCCAGCAGCCCCAACCTGGGCCTGTCTAGCACAGATACGCAGTATTTT.

V gene TRBV14 combines with J gene TRBJ2-7, with 9 bases matching TRBD1. The V gene's germline CDR1 is SGHDN and CDR2 FVKESK. V gave up 1 base and J gave up 2 bases; unmatched junction bases: 3. The CDR3 has 15 amino acids. DNA of the CDR3: TGTGCCAGCAGCCAAGGACAGGGGGTTACCTACGAGCAGTACTTC. Amino acid sequence: CASSQGQGVTYEQYF.

The CDR3 reads CASSESGWGETFF. CDR3 DNA sequence: TGTGCCAGCAGTGAATCTGGTTGGGGCGAAACTTTCTTT. The chain carries TRBV25-1 and TRBJ1-1; possible D gene TRBD1, 5 bases. Germline V CDR1 and CDR2: MGHDK, SYGVNS. Deletions cut 1 base from V and 12 bases from J, with 15 bases between. CDR3 length: 13 residues.